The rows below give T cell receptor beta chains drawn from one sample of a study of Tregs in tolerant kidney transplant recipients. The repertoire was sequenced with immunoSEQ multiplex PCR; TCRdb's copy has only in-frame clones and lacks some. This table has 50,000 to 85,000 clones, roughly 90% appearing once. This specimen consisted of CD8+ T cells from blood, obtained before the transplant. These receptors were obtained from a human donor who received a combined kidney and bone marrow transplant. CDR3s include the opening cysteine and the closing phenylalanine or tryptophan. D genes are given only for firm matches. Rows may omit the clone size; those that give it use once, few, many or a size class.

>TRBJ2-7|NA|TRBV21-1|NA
TGTGCCAGCAGCTCCCGGACTAGCGGGTGCTCCTACGAGCAGTACTTC
CASSSRTSGCSYEQYF
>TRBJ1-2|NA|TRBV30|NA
TGTGCCTGCCTCGGGGAGATAAACTATGGCTACACCTTC
CACLGEINYGYTF
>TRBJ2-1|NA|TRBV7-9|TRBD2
TGTGCGGAGTCTAGCGGGAGGGACAATGAGCAGTTCTTC
CAESSGRDNEQFF
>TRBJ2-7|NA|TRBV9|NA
TGTGCCAGCAGCGTAGGAGGGAGTGCCTCCTACGAGCAGTACTTC
CASSVGGSASYEQYF
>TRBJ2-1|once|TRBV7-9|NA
TGTGCCAGCAGCTTAGGCGACTACAATGAGCAGTTCTTC
CASSLGDYNEQFF
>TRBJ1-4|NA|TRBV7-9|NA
TGTGCCAGCAGTGATGGGGGGTTAGAAGAAAAACTGTTTTTT
CASSDGGLEEKLFF
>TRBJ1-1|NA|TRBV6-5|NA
TGTGCCAGCAGTTACTCCGGGCAGGGGTGGACTGAAGCTTTCTTT
CASSYSGQGWTEAFF
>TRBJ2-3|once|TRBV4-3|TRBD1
TGCGCCAGCAGCCAAGACCAACAGGGGGCAACAGATACGCAGTATTTT
CASSQDQQGATDTQYF
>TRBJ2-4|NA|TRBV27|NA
TGTGCCAGCAGTTTATCACGGTTTTGGGCCAAAAACATTCAGTACTTC
CASSLSRFWAKNIQYF
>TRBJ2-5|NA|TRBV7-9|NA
TGTGCCAGCAGCCCTTCTGGCGAGACCCAGTACTTC
CASSPSGETQYF
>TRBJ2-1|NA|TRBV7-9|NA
TGTGCCAGCAGCTTAGGAGACTCCCCTAAGACCTACAATGAGCAGTTCTTC
CASSLGDSPKTYNEQFF
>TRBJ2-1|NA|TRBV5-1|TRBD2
TGCGCCAGCAGCTTACCGGGACTAGACAATGAGCAGTTCTTC
CASSLPGLDNEQFF
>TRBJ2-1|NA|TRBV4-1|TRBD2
TGCGCCAGCAGCCCAGTAGCGGGAGGCTTATACAATGAGCAGTTCTTC
CASSPVAGGLYNEQFF
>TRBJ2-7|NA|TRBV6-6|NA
TGTGCCAGCAGTTACTCGCAGGACTACGAGCAGTACTTC
CASSYSQDYEQYF
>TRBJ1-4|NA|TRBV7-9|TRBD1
TGTGCCAGCAGCCTACTAACAGGGGGGGAAAAACTGTTTTTT
CASSLLTGGEKLFF
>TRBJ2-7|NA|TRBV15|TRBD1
TGTGCCACCAGGGACAGGGCCACCTACGAGCAGTACTTC
CATRDRATYEQYF
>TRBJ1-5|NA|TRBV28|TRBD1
TGTGCCAGCAGACCCGGGACAGGGAATCAGCCCCAGCATTTT
CASRPGTGNQPQHF
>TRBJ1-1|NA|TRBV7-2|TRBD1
TGTGCCAGCAGCTTTTGGACAGGGGGTATTCCTGAAGCTTTCTTT
CASSFWTGGIPEAFF
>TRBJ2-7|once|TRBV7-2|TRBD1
TGTGCCAGCAGCTTTTCCGGGACAGGGAACTACGAGCAGTACTTC
CASSFSGTGNYEQYF
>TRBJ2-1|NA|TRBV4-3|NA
TGCGCCAGCAGCCAAAAGGACTGGGGAGGGGGCAATGAGCAGTTCTTC
CASSQKDWGGGNEQFF
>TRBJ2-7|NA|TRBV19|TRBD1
TGTGCCAGTAGTCTGGGACAGGGGATCCCCCACGAGCAGTACTTC
CASSLGQGIPHEQYF
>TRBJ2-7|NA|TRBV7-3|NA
TGTGCCAGCAGCTTGAGTAGCGGCTCCTACGAGCAGTACTTC
CASSLSSGSYEQYF
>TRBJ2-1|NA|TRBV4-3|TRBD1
TGCGCCAGCAGCCTGTACAGGGGGCAGGGAAATGAGCAGTTCTTC
CASSLYRGQGNEQFF
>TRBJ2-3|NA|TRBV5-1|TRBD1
TGCGCCAGCAGCTTGGTTCTTATAGAGAGACAGGGCCCATCCACAGATACGCAGTATTTT
CASSLVLIERQGPSTDTQYF
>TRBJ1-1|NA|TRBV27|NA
TGTGCCAGCAGTTTTAGTGCCGGGGAGGCAATGAACACTGAAGCTTTCTTT
CASSFSAGEAMNTEAFF
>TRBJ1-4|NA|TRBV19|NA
TGTGCCAGTAGTATAGGGGCGCGAACAACTAATGAAAAACTGTTTTTT
CASSIGARTTNEKLFF
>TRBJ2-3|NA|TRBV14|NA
TGTGCCAGCAGTCCTGACTCCAGAATAAGCACAGATACGCAGTATTTT
CASSPDSRISTDTQYF
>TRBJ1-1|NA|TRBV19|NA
TGTGCCAGTAGTATCGGCAGGGGGAACACTGAAGCTTTCTTT
CASSIGRGNTEAFF
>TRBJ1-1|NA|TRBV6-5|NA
TGTGCCAGCACGGGTGGTGTTGAAGCTTTCTTT
CASTGGVEAFF
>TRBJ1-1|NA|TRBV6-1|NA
TGTGCCAGTTTTAATCAGGTGAACACTGAAGCTTTCTTT
CASFNQVNTEAFF
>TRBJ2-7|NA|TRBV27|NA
TGTGCCAGCAGTCAGACAGGAACGGCTTTGGAGCAGTACTTC
CASSQTGTALEQYF
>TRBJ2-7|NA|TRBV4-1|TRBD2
TGCGCCAGCAGCCTTTCCGGACTAGGGCGCGAGCAGTACTTC
CASSLSGLGREQYF
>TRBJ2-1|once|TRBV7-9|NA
TGTGCCAGCAGCTTAGGCCGGGAGAGCTCCTACAATGAGCAGTTCTTC
CASSLGRESSYNEQFF